Each of the 27 T cell receptor beta chains below was sequenced from the same sample in a study of beta chain features in type 1 diabetes. These receptors have no known antigen. cDNA synthesis used the whole RNA isolate, giving expressed TCRB sequences. Sequencing used immunoSEQ multiplex PCR; TCRdb keeps in-frame clones, though not all of them. Of fewer than 200,000 clones listed, around a tenth are singletons. Overall study findings and caveats: Patients with Type 1 diabetes showed moderately but significantly shorter TCRB CDR3s in all four CD4+ subsets.

Specimen: central memory CD4+ T cells from blood. These receptors were obtained from a man under 40 with type 1 diabetes.

This clone appeared a few times. The genes are TRBV9 and TRBJ2-7; 7 nucleotides line up with TRBD1. CDR1 is SGDLS and CDR2 is YYNGEE in the germline V gene. The trim removed 0 bases at V and 3 bases at J, leaving 3 bases unmatched. This CDR3 comprises 14 residues. The DNA for the CDR3 is TGTGCCAGCAGCGTAGGGGGGACAGACTACGAGCAGTACTTC. It translates to CASSVGGTDYEQYF.

This clone was detected many times. This chain joins TRBV25-1 and TRBJ1-2, with TRBD1 matching 9 bases. Germline assignment: CDR1 MGHDK and CDR2 SYGVNS. This CDR3 comprises 14 residues. The junction had 4 bases not matched to a gene; V was cut back by 4 bases and J by 4 bases. DNA of the CDR3: TGTGCCAGCAGTGTCCGGGACAGGGCCTATGGCTACACCTTC. Protein: CASSVRDRAYGYTF.

The table lists this clone with a few counts. The chain joins TRBV7-2 to TRBJ2-5; tentatively, D is TRBD1 (6 bases). This CDR3 spans 14 amino acids. Germline CDR1 reads SGHTA; CDR2 reads FQGNSA. V lost 3 bases and J 4 bases, leaving 12 bases between the germline ends. In nucleotides, the CDR3 is TGTGCCAGCAGCTTCGCAGGGGTAGGAGAGACCCAGTACTTC. It codes for CASSFAGVGETQYF.

This clone turned up a few times. The chain couples TRBV7-2 to TRBJ2-3; D unresolved. The CDR3 covers 13 residues. Germline loops: CDR1 SGHTA, CDR2 FQGNSA. V lost 3 bases and J lost 1, with 5 bases in between. CDR3 bases: TGTGCCAGCAGCTTCTATGGCACAGATACGCAGTATTTT. It codes for CASSFYGTDTQYF.

The genes are TRBV7-2 and TRBJ2-1, with TRBD1 as a possible D gene (6 bases). Germline CDR1 is SGHTA and CDR2 is FQGNSA. The CDR3 sequence is 12 residues long. The V end was cut by 4 bases, the J end by 8 bases, with 9 bases between. The CDR3 DNA sequence: TGTGCCAGCAGCTCCCAGGGGTATGAGCAGTTCTTC. Protein: CASSSQGYEQFF.

The CDR3 region has the DNA TGTGCCAGCACCTATGAATGTGAGACCCAGTACTTC. Protein sequence: CASTYECETQYF. The chain recombines TRBV27 with TRBJ2-5; no reliable D call. V was clipped by 7 bases and J by 5 bases, with 11 bases between them. Germline V gene sequence: CDR1 MNHEY, CDR2 SMNVEV (reference sequence). This CDR3 comprises 12 residues.

J is TRBJ1-2 and V is TRBV29-1, with D possibly being TRBD1 (5 bases). This CDR3 is 12 amino acids long. Trimming took off 5 bases at V and 8 bases at J, with 15 bases between the two ends. Germline V gene lookup returns CDR1 SQVTM and CDR2 ANQGSEA. The CDR3 loop is CSVRGRADGYTF. The CDR3 nucleotides are TGCAGCGTTCGAGGCAGGGCGGACGGCTACACCTTC.

The chain uses TRBV4-3 and TRBJ2-7; a possible D gene is TRBD1 (6 bases). CDR1 is LGHNA, CDR2 YSLEER, per germline. The CDR3 consists of 13 residues. Deletions cut 4 bases from V and 5 bases from J, with 12 bases between. CDR3 in amino acids: CASSRTGIHEQYF. CDR3 nucleotides: TGCGCCAGCAGCCGCACAGGGATCCACGAGCAGTACTTC.

The chain has TRBV27 and TRBJ2-5; a weak D match, TRBD1 (6 bases). The CDR3 is made up of 12 amino acids. V dropped 6 bases and J dropped 3 bases, with 8 bases sitting between them. Germline V gives CDR1 MNHEY, CDR2 SMNVEV (reference sequence). CDR3 residues: CASRHREETQYF. The CDR3 coding sequence is TGTGCCAGCAGACACAGGGAAGAGACCCAGTACTTC.

The chain employs TRBV5-4 and TRBJ2-5; possible D gene TRBD1, 6 bases. Germline CDR1 is SGHNT and CDR2 is YYREEE (reference sequence). The CDR3 extends over 14 amino acids. V lost 4 bases and J 4 bases, leaving 14 bases between the germline ends. DNA of the CDR3: TGTGCCAGCAGCCTCACAGGGTCACGAGAGACCCAGTACTTC. As protein: CASSLTGSRETQYF.

The J gene is TRBJ1-5, the V gene TRBV19; D remains ambiguous. Trimming left V 2 bases short and J 4 bases short, with 12 bases between. CDR1 and CDR2 (germline): LNHDA, SQIVND (reference sequence). CDR3 length: 15 residues. In DNA, the CDR3 is TGTGCCAGTAGTATACGAATCGCGGGGAATCAGCCCCAGCATTTT. As protein: CASSIRIAGNQPQHF.

Only a few counts were recorded for this clone. The chain couples TRBV7-2 to TRBJ2-1; D possibly corresponds to TRBD2 (6 bases). Germline CDR1 is SGHTA and CDR2 is FQGNSA. Trimming pared 7 bases from V and 3 bases from J, leaving 10 bases between. The CDR3 consists of 13 residues. The CDR3 bases are TGTGCCAGCATCGGACTACTCTACAATGAGCAGTTCTTC. This codes for CASIGLLYNEQFF.

The J gene is TRBJ2-7, the V gene TRBV19, with TRBD2 matching 10 bases. Germline V lookup: CDR1 LNHDA, CDR2 SQIVND (reference sequence). The trim removed 9 bases at V and 3 bases at J, leaving 11 bases unmatched. The CDR3 is made up of 15 amino acids. The CDR3 coding sequence is TGTGCCAGCTCCACCTTAGCGGGAGGAAGCTACGAGCAGTACTTC. It specifies CASSTLAGGSYEQYF.

The chain links TRBV5-6 to TRBJ2-1; possibly TRBD1 for D (6 bases). Deletions cut 4 bases from V and 9 bases from J, with 20 bases between. Germline V gives CDR1 SGHDT, CDR2 YYEEEE. The CDR3 is 15 amino acids. The CDR3 DNA sequence: TGTGCCAGCAGCCCGATACAGGGCTCCTTGGTTGAGCAGTTCTTC. It specifies CASSPIQGSLVEQFF.

This clone has more than one count but fewer than ten. V and J are TRBV9 and TRBJ2-7, with 7 bases that match TRBD2. Germline CDR1 reads SGDLS; CDR2 reads YYNGEE. After removal of 0 bases from V and 3 bases from J, the junction contained 6 bases not matched to a gene. The CDR3 has 15 residues. CDR3 residues: CASSVAHGRIYEQYF. In DNA, the CDR3 is TGTGCCAGCAGCGTAGCTCACGGGAGGATCTACGAGCAGTACTTC.

The V call is TRBV2, the J call TRBJ1-5, with no clear D. The germline V and J ends were trimmed by 4 bases and 8 bases, with 9 bases remaining between them. The CDR3 has 12 residues. Germline-derived CDR1 and CDR2 are SNHLY and FYNNEI. CDR3 residues: CASSAYGEPQHF. The CDR3 bases are TGTGCCAGCAGTGCATACGGAGAGCCCCAGCATTTT.

The chain combines TRBV5-1 with TRBJ2-5; 10 nucleotides align to TRBD2. V gave up 5 bases and J gave up 5 bases; unmatched junction bases: 6. CDR1 is SGHRS, CDR2 YFSETQ, per germline. The CDR3 spans 14 residues. The CDR3 sequence is CASRPTSGIETQYF. CDR3 nucleotide sequence: TGCGCCAGCAGGCCTACTAGCGGGATTGAGACCCAGTACTTC.

This clone was found a few times. The chain recombines TRBV7-8 with TRBJ2-4; 10 bases align to TRBD1. Germline V gene lookup returns CDR1 SGHVS and CDR2 FQNEAQ. V lost 5 bases, J lost 7 bases, and 11 bases stayed unmatched. This CDR3 spans 16 amino acids. This CDR3 is CASSPTLGTGVNIQYF. The CDR3 DNA reads TGTGCCAGCAGCCCAACACTCGGGACAGGGGTTAACATTCAGTACTTC.

This clone was recorded a few times. This chain connects TRBV18 to TRBJ2-2; D unresolved. Germline assignment: CDR1 KGHSH and CDR2 LQKENI. Trimming left V 3 bases short and J 1 base short, with 6 bases between. The CDR3 spans 14 residues. The CDR3 DNA sequence: TGTGCCAGCTCACCGGCGGAGAACACCGGGGAGCTGTTTTTT. Its translation is CASSPAENTGELFF.

The table lists this clone with a few counts. V gene TRBV7-2 combines with J gene TRBJ2-5; 12 bases line up with TRBD2. Germline CDR1 is SGHTA and CDR2 is FQGNSA. The CDR3 is 14 residues long. V lost 3 bases, J lost 4 bases, and 0 bases stayed unmatched. The CDR3 loop is CASSLGLAGETQYF. The CDR3, as DNA: TGTGCCAGCAGCTTGGGACTAGCGGGAGAGACCCAGTACTTC. Complete variable domain (other parts from reference TRBV7-2 and TRBJ2-5): GAGVSQSPSNKVTEKGKDVELRCDPISGHTALYWYRQSLGQGLEFLIYFQGNSAPDKSGLPSDRFSAERTGGSVSTLTIQRTQQEDSAVYLCASSLGLAGETQYFGPGTRLLVL.

In this sample, this clone turned up a few times. The chain has TRBV4-3 and TRBJ1-2; D is ambiguous. The CDR3 is 14 residues long. V lost 2 bases and J 0 bases, leaving 7 bases between the germline ends. Germline-derived CDR1 and CDR2 are LGHNA and YSLEER. The CDR3 sequence: CASSQQISNYGYTF. CDR3 nucleotides: TGCGCCAGCAGCCAACAGATTTCTAACTATGGCTACACCTTC.

V gene TRBV4-3 combines with J gene TRBJ2-3; 9 nucleotides line up with TRBD1. The trim removed 5 bases at V and 4 bases at J, leaving 10 bases unmatched. This CDR3 comprises 16 residues. Germline V gene sequence: CDR1 LGHNA, CDR2 YSLEER. The CDR3 bases are TGCGCCAGCAGCGTTAGCTTGACAGGGGGAGCAGATACGCAGTATTTT. Amino acids: CASSVSLTGGADTQYF.

This clone has more than one count but fewer than ten. The V gene is TRBV27, the J gene TRBJ2-2; D ambiguous. Trimming removed 7 bases at V and 7 bases at J, with 7 bases between. CDR1 and CDR2 from the germline V gene are MNHEY and SMNVEV (reference sequence). The length of the CDR3 is 11 residues. DNA of the CDR3: TGTGCCAGCAAATCCAGCGGGGAGCTGTTTTTT. Its protein product is CASKSSGELFF.

Only a few counts were recorded for this clone. The J gene is TRBJ2-7, the V gene TRBV7-2; D might be TRBD1 (6 bases). This CDR3 spans 15 amino acids. CDR1 and CDR2 from the germline V gene are SGHTA and FQGNSA. With 3 bases removed from V and 1 base from J, the gap between germline ends came to 13 bases. CDR3 protein: CASSFGQPPSYEQYF. The CDR3 DNA reads TGTGCCAGCAGCTTCGGACAGCCCCCTTCCTACGAGCAGTACTTC.

The rearrangement uses TRBV4-3 and TRBJ2-2; tentatively, D is TRBD2 (5 bases). Germline assignment: CDR1 LGHNA and CDR2 YSLEER. Trimming cost V 2 bases and J 6 bases, with 7 bases left between them. The CDR3 has 13 residues. The CDR3 region has the DNA TGCGCCAGCAGCCAATTCGGGGCCGGGGAGCTGTTTTTT. Translated, it gives CASSQFGAGELFF.

This chain joins TRBV27 and TRBJ2-7; TRBD2 matches 10 bases. V was clipped by 6 bases and J by 2 bases; unmatched bases: 7. The CDR3 contains 15 residues. Germline loops: CDR1 MNHEY, CDR2 SMNVEV (reference sequence). CDR3 nucleotides: TGTGCCAGCAGCCGTGGGACTAGCGTGACCTACGAGCAGTACTTC. Encoded protein: CASSRGTSVTYEQYF.

The rearrangement joins TRBV18 to TRBJ2-1, with 7 bases fitting TRBD1. Germline CDR1 reads KGHSH; CDR2 reads LQKENI. V lost 6 bases, J lost 9 bases, and 11 bases stayed unmatched. CDR3 length: 14 amino acids. CDR3 DNA sequence: TGTGCCAGCTCGCCGGGACAGACAGGGTCTGAGCAGTTCTTC. Translating it yields CASSPGQTGSEQFF. The entire variable domain, with the rest obtained from reference TRBV18 and TRBJ2-1, is as follows: NAGVMQNPRHLVRRRGQEARLRCSPMKGHSHVYWYRQLPEEGLKFMVYLQKENIIDESGMPKERFSAEFPKEGPSILRIQQVVRGDSAAYFCASSPGQTGSEQFFGPGTRLTVL.